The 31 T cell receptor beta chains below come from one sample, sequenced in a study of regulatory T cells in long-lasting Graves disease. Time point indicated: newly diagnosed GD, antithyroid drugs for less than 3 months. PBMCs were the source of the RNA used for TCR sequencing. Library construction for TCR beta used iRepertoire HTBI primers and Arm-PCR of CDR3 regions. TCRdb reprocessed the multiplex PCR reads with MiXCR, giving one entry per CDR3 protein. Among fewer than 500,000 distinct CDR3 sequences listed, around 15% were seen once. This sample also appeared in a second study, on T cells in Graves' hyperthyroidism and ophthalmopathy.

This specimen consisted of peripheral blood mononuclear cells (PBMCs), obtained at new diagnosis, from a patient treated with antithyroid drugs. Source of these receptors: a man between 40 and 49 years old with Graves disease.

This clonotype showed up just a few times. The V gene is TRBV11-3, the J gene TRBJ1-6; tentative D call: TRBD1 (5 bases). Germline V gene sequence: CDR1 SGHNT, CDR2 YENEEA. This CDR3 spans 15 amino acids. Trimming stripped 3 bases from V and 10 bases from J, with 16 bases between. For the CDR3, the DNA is TGTGCCAGCAGCTTGCACTGGGACCAACGATCACCCCTCCACTTT. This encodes CASSLHWDQRSPLHF.

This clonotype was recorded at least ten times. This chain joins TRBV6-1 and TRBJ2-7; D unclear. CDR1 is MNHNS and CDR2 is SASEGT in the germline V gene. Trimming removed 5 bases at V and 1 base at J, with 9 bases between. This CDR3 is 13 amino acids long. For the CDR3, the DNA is TGTGCCAGCAGTCTTACTATATCCTACGAGCAGTACTTC. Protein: CASSLTISYEQYF.

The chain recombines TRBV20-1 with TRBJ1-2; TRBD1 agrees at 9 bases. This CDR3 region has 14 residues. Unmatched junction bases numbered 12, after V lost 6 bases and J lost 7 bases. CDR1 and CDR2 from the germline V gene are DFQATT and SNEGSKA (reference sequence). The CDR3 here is CSAPRQGGLGGYTF. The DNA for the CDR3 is TGCAGTGCACCGAGACAGGGGGGCCTTGGTGGCTACACCTTC.

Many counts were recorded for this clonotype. The CDR3 is CASSLSPAGGAGANVLTF. The CDR3, as DNA: TGTGCCAGCAGTTTATCGCCAGCTGGCGGGGCTGGGGCCAACGTCCTGACTTTC. This chain uses TRBV27 with TRBJ2-6, with D perhaps matching TRBD2 (6 bases). This CDR3 comprises 18 residues. Looked up from germline, CDR1 is MNHEY and CDR2 is SMNVEV (reference sequence). Trimming pared 0 bases from V and 2 bases from J, leaving 14 bases between.

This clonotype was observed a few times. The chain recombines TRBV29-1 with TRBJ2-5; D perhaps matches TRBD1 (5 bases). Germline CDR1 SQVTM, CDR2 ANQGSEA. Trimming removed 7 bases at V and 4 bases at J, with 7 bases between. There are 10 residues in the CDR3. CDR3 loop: CSGGGETQYF. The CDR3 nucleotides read TGCAGCGGGGGCGGAGAGACCCAGTACTTC.

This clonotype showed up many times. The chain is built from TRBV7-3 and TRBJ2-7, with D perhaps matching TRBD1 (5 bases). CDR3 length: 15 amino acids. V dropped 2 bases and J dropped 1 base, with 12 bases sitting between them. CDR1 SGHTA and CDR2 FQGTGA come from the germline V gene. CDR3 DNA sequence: TGTGCCAGCAGCTTATTTGTGGGGCTTTCCTACGAGCAGTACTTC. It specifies CASSLFVGLSYEQYF.

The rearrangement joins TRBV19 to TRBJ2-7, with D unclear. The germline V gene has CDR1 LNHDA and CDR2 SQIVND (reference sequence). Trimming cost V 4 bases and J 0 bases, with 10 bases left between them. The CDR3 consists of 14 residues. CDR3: CASSKNTDSYEQYF. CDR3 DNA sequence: TGTGCCAGTAGTAAAAACACAGACTCCTACGAGCAGTACTTC.

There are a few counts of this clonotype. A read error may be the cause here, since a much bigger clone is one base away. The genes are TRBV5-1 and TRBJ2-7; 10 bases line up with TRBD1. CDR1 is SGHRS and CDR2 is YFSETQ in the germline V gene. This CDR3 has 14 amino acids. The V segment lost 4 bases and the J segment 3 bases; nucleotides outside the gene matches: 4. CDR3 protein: CASSAGQGRYEQYF. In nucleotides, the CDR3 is TGCGCCAGCAGCGCGGGACAGGGGCGCTACGAGCAGTACTTC.

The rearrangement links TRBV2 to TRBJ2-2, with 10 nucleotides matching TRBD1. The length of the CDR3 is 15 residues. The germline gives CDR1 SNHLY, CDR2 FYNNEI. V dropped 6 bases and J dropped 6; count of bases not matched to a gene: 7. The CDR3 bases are TGTGCCAGCAGCCCATCCGGGACAGGGGCCGGGGAGCTGTTTTTT. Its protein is CASSPSGTGAGELFF.

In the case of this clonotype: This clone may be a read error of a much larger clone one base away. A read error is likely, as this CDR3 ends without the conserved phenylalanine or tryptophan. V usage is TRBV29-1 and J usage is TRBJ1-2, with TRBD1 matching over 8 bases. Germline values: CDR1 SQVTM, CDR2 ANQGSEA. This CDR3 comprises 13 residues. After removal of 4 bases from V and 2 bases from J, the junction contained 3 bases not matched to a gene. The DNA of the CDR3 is TGCAGCGTTGGGCGGACAGGGAACTATGGCTACACCCTC. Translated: CSVGRTGNYGYTL.

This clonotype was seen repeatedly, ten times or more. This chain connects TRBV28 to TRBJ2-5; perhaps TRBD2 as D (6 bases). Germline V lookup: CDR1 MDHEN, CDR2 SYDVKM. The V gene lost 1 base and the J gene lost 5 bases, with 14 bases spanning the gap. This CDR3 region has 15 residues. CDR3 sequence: CASSLLTSPQETQYF. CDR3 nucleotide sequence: TGTGCCAGCAGTTTATTAACTAGCCCCCAGGAGACCCAGTACTTC.

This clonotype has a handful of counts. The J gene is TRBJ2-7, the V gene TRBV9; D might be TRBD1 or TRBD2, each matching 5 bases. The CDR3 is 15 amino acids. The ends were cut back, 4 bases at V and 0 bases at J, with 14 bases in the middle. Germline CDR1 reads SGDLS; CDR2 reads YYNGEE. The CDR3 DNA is TGTGCCAGCAGCTCACGGGACGGCAGCTCCTACGAGCAGTACTTC. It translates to CASSSRDGSSYEQYF.

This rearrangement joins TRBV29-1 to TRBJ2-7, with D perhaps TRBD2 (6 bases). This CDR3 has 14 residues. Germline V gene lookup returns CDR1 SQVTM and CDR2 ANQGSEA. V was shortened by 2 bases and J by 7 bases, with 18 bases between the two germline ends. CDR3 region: CSVETEGRAGEQYF. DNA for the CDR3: TGCAGCGTTGAAACCGAGGGTAGGGCGGGAGAGCAGTACTTC.

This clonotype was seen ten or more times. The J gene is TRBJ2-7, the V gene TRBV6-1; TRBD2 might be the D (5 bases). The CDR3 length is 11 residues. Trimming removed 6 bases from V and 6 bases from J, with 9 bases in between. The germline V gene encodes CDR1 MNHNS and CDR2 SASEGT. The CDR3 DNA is TGTGCCAGCAGCGCGCGGGTCGAGCAGTACTTC. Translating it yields CASSARVEQYF.

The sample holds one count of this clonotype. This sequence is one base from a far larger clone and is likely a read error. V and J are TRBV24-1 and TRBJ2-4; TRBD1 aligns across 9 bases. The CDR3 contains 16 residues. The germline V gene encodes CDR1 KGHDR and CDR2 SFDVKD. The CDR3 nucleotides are TGTGCCACCAGTGATTCCTCCGGGACAGGGAGGGATGGCTACGCCTTC. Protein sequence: CATSDSSGTGRDGYAF.

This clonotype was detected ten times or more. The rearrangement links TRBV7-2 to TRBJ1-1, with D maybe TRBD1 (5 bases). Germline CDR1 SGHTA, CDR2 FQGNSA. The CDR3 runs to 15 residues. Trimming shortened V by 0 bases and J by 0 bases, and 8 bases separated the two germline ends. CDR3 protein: CASSLAPGLNTEAFF. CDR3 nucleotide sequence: TGTGCCAGCAGCTTAGCCCCGGGACTGAACACTGAAGCTTTCTTT.

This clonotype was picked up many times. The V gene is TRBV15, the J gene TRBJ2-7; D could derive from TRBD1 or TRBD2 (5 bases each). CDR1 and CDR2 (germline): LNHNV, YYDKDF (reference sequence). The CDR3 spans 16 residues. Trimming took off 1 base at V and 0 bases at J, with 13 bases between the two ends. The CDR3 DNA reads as TGTGCCACCAGCAGAGCTTCCTCAGGGAGCTCCTACGAGCAGTACTTC. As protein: CATSRASSGSSYEQYF.

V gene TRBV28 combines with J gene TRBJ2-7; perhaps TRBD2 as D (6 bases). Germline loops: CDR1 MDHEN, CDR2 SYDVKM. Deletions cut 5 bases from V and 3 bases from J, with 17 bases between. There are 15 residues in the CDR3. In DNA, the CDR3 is TGTGCCAGCAGTCCGACCCGTTCGCGGGACTACGAGCAGTACTTC. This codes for CASSPTRSRDYEQYF.

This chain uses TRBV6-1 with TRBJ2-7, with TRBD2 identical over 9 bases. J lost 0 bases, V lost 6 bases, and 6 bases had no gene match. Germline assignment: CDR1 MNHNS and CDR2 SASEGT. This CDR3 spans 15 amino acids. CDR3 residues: CASSETSGISYEQYF. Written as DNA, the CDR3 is TGTGCCAGCAGCGAGACTAGCGGAATCTCCTACGAGCAGTACTTC.

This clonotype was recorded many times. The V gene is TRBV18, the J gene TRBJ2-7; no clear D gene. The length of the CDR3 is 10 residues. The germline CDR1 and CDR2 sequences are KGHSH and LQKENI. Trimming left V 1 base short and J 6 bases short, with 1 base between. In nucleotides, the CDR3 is TGTGCCAGCTCACCACGCGAGCAGTACTTC. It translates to CASSPREQYF.

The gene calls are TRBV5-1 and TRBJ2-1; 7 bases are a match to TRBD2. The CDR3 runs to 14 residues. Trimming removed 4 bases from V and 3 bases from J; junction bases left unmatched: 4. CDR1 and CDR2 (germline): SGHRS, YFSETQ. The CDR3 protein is CASSLRGVYNEQFF. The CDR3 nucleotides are TGCGCCAGCAGCCTTCGGGGGGTCTACAATGAGCAGTTCTTC.

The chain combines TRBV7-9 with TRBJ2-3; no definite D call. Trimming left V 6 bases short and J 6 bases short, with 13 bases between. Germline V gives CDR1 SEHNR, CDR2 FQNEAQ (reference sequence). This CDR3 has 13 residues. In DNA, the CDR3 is TGTGCCAGCAGGGCACCCCGGTCGGATACGCAGTATTTT. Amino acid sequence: CASRAPRSDTQYF.

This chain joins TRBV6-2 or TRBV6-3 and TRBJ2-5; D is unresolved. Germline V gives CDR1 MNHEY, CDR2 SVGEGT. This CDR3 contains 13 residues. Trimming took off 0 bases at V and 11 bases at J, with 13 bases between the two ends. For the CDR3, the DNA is TGTGCCAGCAGTTACTCCCCCTCGGCTGAGCAGTACTTC. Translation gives CASSYSPSAEQYF.

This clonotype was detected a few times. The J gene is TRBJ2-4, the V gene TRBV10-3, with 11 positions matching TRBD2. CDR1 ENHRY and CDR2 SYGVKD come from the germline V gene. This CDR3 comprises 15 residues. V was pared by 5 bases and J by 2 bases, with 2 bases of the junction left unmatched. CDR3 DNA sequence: TGTGCCATCAGTACTAGCGGGAGTCCCAAAAACATTCAGTACTTC. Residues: CAISTSGSPKNIQYF.

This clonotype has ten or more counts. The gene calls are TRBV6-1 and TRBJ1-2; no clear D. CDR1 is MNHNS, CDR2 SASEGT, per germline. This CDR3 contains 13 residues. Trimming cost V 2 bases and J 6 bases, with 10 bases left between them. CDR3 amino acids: CASSESLPHGYTF. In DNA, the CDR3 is TGTGCCAGCAGTGAATCATTGCCGCATGGCTACACCTTC.

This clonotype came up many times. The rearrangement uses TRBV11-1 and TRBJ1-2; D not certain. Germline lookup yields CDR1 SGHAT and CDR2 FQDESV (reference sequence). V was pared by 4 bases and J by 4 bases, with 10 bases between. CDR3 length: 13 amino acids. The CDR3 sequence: CASSSTGFYGYTF. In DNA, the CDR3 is TGTGCCAGCAGCTCTACTGGATTCTATGGCTACACCTTC. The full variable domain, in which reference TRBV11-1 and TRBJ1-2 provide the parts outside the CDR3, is EAEVAQSPRYKITEKSQAVAFWCDPISGHATLYWYRQILGQGPELLVQFQDESVVDDSQLPKDRFSAERLKGVDSTLKIQPAELGDSAMYLCASSSTGFYGYTFGSGTRLTVV.

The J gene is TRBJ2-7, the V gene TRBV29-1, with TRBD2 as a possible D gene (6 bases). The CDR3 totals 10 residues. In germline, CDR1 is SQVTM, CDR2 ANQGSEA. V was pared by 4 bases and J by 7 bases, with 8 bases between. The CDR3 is CSVVGGEQYF. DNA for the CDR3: TGCAGCGTTGTGGGGGGAGAGCAGTACTTC.

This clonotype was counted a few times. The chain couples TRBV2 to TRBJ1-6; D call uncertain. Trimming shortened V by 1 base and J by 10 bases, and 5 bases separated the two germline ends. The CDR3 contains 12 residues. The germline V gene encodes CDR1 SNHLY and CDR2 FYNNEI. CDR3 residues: CASSEESSPLHF. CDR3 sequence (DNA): TGTGCCAGCAGTGAAGAGTCGTCACCCCTCCACTTT.

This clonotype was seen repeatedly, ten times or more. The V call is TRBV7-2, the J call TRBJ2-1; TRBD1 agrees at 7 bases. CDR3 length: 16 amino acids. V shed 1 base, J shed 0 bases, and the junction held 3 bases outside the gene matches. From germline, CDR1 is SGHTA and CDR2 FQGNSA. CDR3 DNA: TGTGCCAGCAGCTTAGTTGGACAGGCCTCCTACAATGAGCAGTTCTTC. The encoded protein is CASSLVGQASYNEQFF.

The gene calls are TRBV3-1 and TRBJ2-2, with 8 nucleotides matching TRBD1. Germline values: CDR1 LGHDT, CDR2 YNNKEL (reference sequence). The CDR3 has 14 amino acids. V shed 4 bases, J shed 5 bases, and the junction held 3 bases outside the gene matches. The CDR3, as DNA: TGTGCCAGCAGCCGGACAGGGAGTACCGGGGAGCTGTTTTTT. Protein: CASSRTGSTGELFF.

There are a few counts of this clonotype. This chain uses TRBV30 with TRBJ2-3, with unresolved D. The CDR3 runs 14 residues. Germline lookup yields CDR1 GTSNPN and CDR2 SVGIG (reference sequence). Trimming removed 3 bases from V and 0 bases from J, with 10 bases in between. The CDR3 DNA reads TGTGCCTGGAGAGGTGGCGGAAGCACAGATACGCAGTATTTT. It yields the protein CAWRGGGSTDTQYF.